This T cell receptor (beta chain) emerged from a study of vaccination and CD4 T cells after COVID-19 (dated by TCRdb to 2022 to 2024). A note on the overall study: Convalescent patients had a positive SARS-CoV-2 result on nasal swab PCR, and of these patients, several had mild disease and one had severe disease. Six males and four females were included in the convalescent cohort, with two Hispanic individuals, seven Caucasians, two Asians and one multiracial person represented. Participants received two doses of either the Pfizer-BioNTech BNT162b2 vaccine (n=8) or the Moderna mRNA-1273 vaccine (n=2). Post-COVID blood samples from convalescent patients were collected a median of around 110 days after diagnosis, with a range of roughly 30 to 170 days. Post-vaccine blood samples were obtained a median of approximately 70 days after the second vaccine dose, with a range of about 12 to 241 days. For stimulating the cultures, overlapping spike peptide pools were used, derived from SARS-CoV-2 as well as from the common cold coronaviruses HCoV-NL63, HCoV-OC43 and HCoV-229E. Control cultures received a CEFX viral epitope pool as the positive control, an HIV-1 Nef peptide pool as the negative control, or no peptide. The spike-specific CD4+ TCR repertoire was compared before and after mRNA vaccination in over nine COVID-19 convalescent patients and a few infection-naive healthy vaccine recipients.

Taken with the paper, the label for treatment or condition translates to: roughly ten-day PBMC culture with coronavirus spike peptide pools or control peptides (ViraFEST assay). The ViraFEST assay, used in the study, expanded antigen-specific T cells with peptide pools and then identified the expanded clonotypes through TCR sequencing. The convalescent patients' positive SARS-CoV-2 PCR tests fell between March and December 2020, which was before the Alpha, Beta and Delta variants emerged in the United States. Each well held about 2.2 million PBMCs cultured in IMDM containing about 5% human AB serum and 9 to 10 IU/ml IL-2, with roughly 10 ug/ml peptide pools added. On days 3 and 7, half of the culture medium was replaced with fresh IL-2-containing medium. Once the cells had been in culture for roughly 10 days, the EasySep CD4+ T cell isolation kit was used to isolate CD4+ T cells by negative selection. PBMCs were separated from whole blood using Ficoll-Paque Plus gradient centrifugation and then either used fresh or cryopreserved at -140C. Triplicate wells were generally used for each culture condition.

On the study overall, not on this receptor specifically: An increase in the median number of SARS-CoV-2-reactive clonotypes from 20 to 25 after infection to some 40 after vaccination was observed, but the change was not found to be significant. The number of convalescent patients in the study was relatively small, and the study did not examine early timepoints following natural infection. Nearly all vaccine-specific clones in convalescent patients (304 of 307) were mono-reactive for SARS-CoV-2 spike rather than cross-reactive with common cold coronaviruses. Among the post-vaccine SARS-CoV-2-reactive clones in convalescent patients, a median around 85% showed up only after vaccination, which suggests vaccine-specific priming.

Its CDR3 holds 14 amino acids, cysteine through phenylalanine. This entry keeps only the CDR3 DNA: 42 bases, framed from base 1. Sequences MDHEN (CDR1) and SYDVKM (CDR2) are obtained from the germline V gene. V is trimmed back by 5 bases and J by 7 bases, and the junction contains 6 bases that no gene match accounts for. Details on this clonotype: The specificity of this receptor is unknown. Per-base qualities were not stored, and no clone one base away is much larger.

Libraries came from PCR. DNA from cultured CD4+ T cells was subjected to TCR sequencing with the Oncomine TCR Beta short-read assay at the Johns Hopkins FTIC core. The QIAamp micro DNA kit was used to extract genomic DNA from the cultured CD4+ T cells. Oncomine TCR Beta libraries from cultured CD4+ T cells were pooled using unique dual indexes and sequenced on an Illumina iSeq 100. The source study handled its data this way. Non-productive sequences were removed, and CDR3s that did not start with C, did not end with F or W, or were shorter than 7 amino acids were discarded. Antigen-specific clonotypes were identified using the MANAFEST web application through comparison of peptide-stimulated wells with reference and other culture wells. To be called positive, a clone needed an FDR below 0.05, an odds ratio above 5, and a productive frequency above 0.1% in at least two of three replicate wells. A clonotype counted as cross-reactive if it showed significant expansion both in the SARS-CoV-2 spike wells and in at least one common cold coronavirus spike condition. Levenshtein distances (stringdist) and unrooted phylogenetic trees (ape) in R version 3.6.1 were used to assess CDR3 homology. Clones were called with MiXCR by TCRdb after fastp trimmed the public reads at Q25, and only in-frame beta chains were retained. All rows with the same CDR3 protein become a single entry with the most common DNA and genes. The V and J calls and clone size are TCRdb's, not the authors'. The sample profile shows almost 20,000 distinct CDR3 sequences; 40% to 50% of them were found once. About 4% of the sample is in the top ten clones.

The TCR sequence derives from a human donor who had recovered from COVID-19. The specimen comprised CD4+ T cells from blood, cultured in vitro, sampled before SARS-CoV-2 vaccination. The V gene is TRBV28 and the J gene is TRBJ1-5; a stretch of 9 junction bases matches TRBD1. The DNA sequence is TGTGCCAGCAGTCCTGGACAGGGGAAACAGCCCCAGCATTTT. Its protein product is CASSPGQGKQPQHF.